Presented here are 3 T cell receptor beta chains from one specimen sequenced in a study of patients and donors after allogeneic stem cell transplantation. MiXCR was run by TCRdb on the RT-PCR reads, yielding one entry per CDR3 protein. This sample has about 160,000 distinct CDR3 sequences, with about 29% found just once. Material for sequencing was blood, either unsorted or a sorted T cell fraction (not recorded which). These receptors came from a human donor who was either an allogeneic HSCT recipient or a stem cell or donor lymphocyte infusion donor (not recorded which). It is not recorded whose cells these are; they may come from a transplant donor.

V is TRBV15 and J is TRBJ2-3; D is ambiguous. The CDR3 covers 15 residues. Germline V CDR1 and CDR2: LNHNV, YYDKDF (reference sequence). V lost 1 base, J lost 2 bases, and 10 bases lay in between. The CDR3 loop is CATSRGTLLTDTQYF. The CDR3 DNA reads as TGTGCCACCAGCAGAGGCACCTTACTCACAGATACGCAGTATTTT.

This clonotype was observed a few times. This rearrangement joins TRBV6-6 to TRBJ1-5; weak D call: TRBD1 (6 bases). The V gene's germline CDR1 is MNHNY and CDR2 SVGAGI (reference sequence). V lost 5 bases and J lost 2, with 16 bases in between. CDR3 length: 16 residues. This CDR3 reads CASSPRDNGGNQPQHF. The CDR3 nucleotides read TGTGCCAGCAGTCCCCGGGACAATGGAGGCAATCAGCCCCAGCATTTT.

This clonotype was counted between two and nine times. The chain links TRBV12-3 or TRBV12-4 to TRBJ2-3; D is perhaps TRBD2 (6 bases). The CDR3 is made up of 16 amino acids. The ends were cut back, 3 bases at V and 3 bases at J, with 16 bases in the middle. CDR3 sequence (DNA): TGTGCCAGCAGTTTCGAATCGGGACTGGAGACAGATACGCAGTATTTT. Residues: CASSFESGLETDTQYF.